The sequence of this T cell receptor beta chain was determined in a study of OX40 agonist ivuxolimab in advanced cancers. At the level of the study: Melanoma, hepatocellular carcinoma, head and neck or renal cell cancer occurred in dose-escalation patients. Three patients had partial responses: one hepatocellular carcinoma, two cutaneous melanoma. People who had prior anti-PD-1, anti-PD-L1 or anti-CTLA-4 therapy could take part, and about 40% had some.

A word on this clone: Its antigen remains unknown.

Study-wide results and limits: The investigators did not determine what antigen specificity the expanded peripheral T cells had.

Germline V lookup: CDR1 GTSNPN, CDR2 SVGIG (reference sequence). Trimming cost V 0 bases and J 7 bases; bases outside gene matches: 2. The CDR3 consists of 12 residues. The protocol was immunoSEQ multiplex PCR, while the TCRdb copy is restricted to in-frame clones and leaves out a portion. Here the sample spans more than 50,000 clones, 85% being singletons. V is TRBV30 and J is TRBJ1-1; 7 bases map to TRBD1. This sequence was found in an adult with an advanced solid tumor such as melanoma, head and neck, liver or kidney cancer. The material sequenced was CD4+ or CD8+ T cells sorted from blood, taken in a trial of the OX40 agonist ivuxolimab. DNA for the CDR3: TGTGCCTGGAGTGTATACAGGGGTGAAGCTTTCTTT. It translates to CAWSVYRGEAFF.